Presented here are 19 T cell receptor beta chains from one specimen sequenced in a study of blood T cell repertoires in COVID-19. Profiled with immunoSEQ multiplex PCR; TCRdb holds only in-frame clones, not every one. This sample has about 300,000 clones; approximately 91% occur once, and the top ten carry 9% to 9.5%. The sequenced sample was peripheral blood. The receptor set was obtained from a man between 18 and 29 years old with active or convalescent COVID-19.

The chain carries TRBV6-1 and TRBJ1-2, with 9 bases lining up with TRBD1. CDR3 size: 15 residues. From germline, CDR1 is MNHNS and CDR2 SASEGT. Trimming took 2 bases from V and 4 from J; bases not matched to a gene: 5. Here the CDR3 reads CASSESTGGSYGYTF. The CDR3 DNA is TGTGCCAGCAGTGAAAGCACAGGGGGCAGCTATGGCTACACCTTC.

The rearrangement uses TRBV19 and TRBJ1-6; D may be TRBD1 (5 bases). Between the trimmed V and J ends, which lost 10 bases and 9 bases, there was a span of 16 bases. The CDR3 contains 13 residues. The germline gives CDR1 LNHDA, CDR2 SQIVND (reference sequence). The chain's CDR3 is CATTPGGASPLHF. The CDR3 DNA follows: TGTGCCACAACCCCGGGGGGAGCTTCACCCCTCCACTTT.

The V gene is TRBV24-1, the J gene TRBJ2-5; TRBD1 matches 10 bases. Per the germline V gene, CDR1 is KGHDR and CDR2 is SFDVKD. With 5 bases clipped from V and 2 bases from J, the junction kept 4 bases outside the gene matches. The CDR3 is made up of 15 amino acids. This CDR3 reads CATSGGTGDQETQYF. The CDR3 nucleotides are TGTGCCACCAGTGGCGGGACAGGGGATCAAGAGACCCAGTACTTC.

V gene TRBV7-2 combines with J gene TRBJ1-2, with D perhaps TRBD1 (6 bases). CDR3 length: 14 amino acids. Trimming took 5 bases from V and 8 from J, leaving 18 bases between them. Germline CDR1 is SGHTA and CDR2 is FQGNSA. CDR3: CASSPKAGGPGYTF. In DNA form, the CDR3 reads TGTGCCAGCAGCCCCAAAGCCGGGGGGCCAGGCTACACCTTC.

The V gene is TRBV28, the J gene TRBJ1-1; 8 nucleotides line up with TRBD1. V lost 5 bases, J lost 4 bases, and 9 bases stayed unmatched. Germline CDR1 reads MDHEN; CDR2 reads SYDVKM. The CDR3 contains 15 residues. In nucleotides, the CDR3 is TGTGCCAGCAGTCCGAACCCACAGGGGGGCACTGAAGCTTTCTTT. Translated: CASSPNPQGGTEAFF.

The chain has TRBV11-2 and TRBJ1-2; D not certain. The CDR3 has 11 residues. The germline V gene has CDR1 SGHAT and CDR2 FQNNGV. The germline V and J ends were trimmed by 4 bases and 8 bases, with 8 bases remaining between them. This chain's CDR3 is CASSSTVGYTF. CDR3 coding DNA: TGTGCCAGCAGCTCTACTGTAGGCTACACCTTC.

The CDR3 spells CASRVQGGFYGYTF. The CDR3 nucleotides read TGTGCCAGTAGAGTCCAGGGGGGATTCTATGGCTACACCTTC. The chain has TRBV19 and TRBJ1-2; 7 positions match TRBD1. This CDR3 is 14 amino acids long. Germline trimming cut 6 bases from V and 4 bases from J; bases unmatched to any gene: 8. Germline V gene sequence: CDR1 LNHDA, CDR2 SQIVND (reference sequence).

The chain employs TRBV18 and TRBJ1-3, with 7 bases identical to TRBD1. The trim removed 3 bases at V and 2 bases at J, leaving 7 bases unmatched. The length of the CDR3 is 16 residues. Germline CDR1 reads KGHSH; CDR2 reads LQKENI. The CDR3 bases are TGTGCCAGCTCACCTCTGACAGGGAAGACTGGAAACACCATATATTTT. As protein: CASSPLTGKTGNTIYF.

V usage is TRBV15 and J usage is TRBJ2-1; weak D call: TRBD1 (5 bases). The germline V gene encodes CDR1 LNHNV and CDR2 YYDKDF (reference sequence). There are 15 residues in the CDR3. Trimming pared 0 bases from V and 0 bases from J, leaving 6 bases between. This chain's CDR3 is CATSRDQGSYNEQFF. As DNA, the CDR3 is TGTGCCACCAGCAGAGATCAGGGCTCCTACAATGAGCAGTTCTTC.

The chain carries TRBV7-6 and TRBJ1-4; D gene unclear. This CDR3 has 13 amino acids. V dropped 7 bases and J dropped 8 bases, with 14 bases sitting between them. Germline CDR1 SGHVS, CDR2 FNYEAQ. CDR3 loop: CASTRTTGEKLFF. DNA of the CDR3: TGTGCCAGCACCAGGACTACTGGGGAAAAACTGTTTTTT.

This clone turned up a few times. The chain combines TRBV25-1 with TRBJ1-5; D perhaps matches TRBD1 (5 bases). Germline lookup yields CDR1 MGHDK and CDR2 SYGVNS. CDR3 size: 15 residues. V was shortened by 4 bases and J by 6 bases, with 16 bases between the two germline ends. CDR3 in DNA: TGTGCCAGCAGTGGCCGGGACTCCGCTTTTCAGCCCCAGCATTTT. It is translated as CASSGRDSAFQPQHF.

The chain uses TRBV10-3 and TRBJ1-2; D is unresolved. The length of the CDR3 is 10 residues. Germline-derived CDR1 and CDR2 are ENHRY and SYGVKD. V was pared by 8 bases and J by 7 bases, with 8 bases between. The CDR3 reads CAIGGAGYTF. CDR3 DNA sequence: TGTGCCATCGGAGGAGCTGGCTACACCTTC.

The rearrangement uses TRBV27 and TRBJ1-4; D remains ambiguous. The germline gives CDR1 MNHEY, CDR2 SMNVEV (reference sequence). V was shortened by 1 base and J by 6 bases, with 9 bases between the two germline ends. This CDR3 comprises 14 residues. CDR3 sequence (DNA): TGTGCCAGCAGTTTATGGCCATTGGATGAAAAACTGTTTTTT. The encoded protein is CASSLWPLDEKLFF.

The rearrangement uses TRBV9 and TRBJ2-5; D unresolved. Germline assignment: CDR1 SGDLS and CDR2 YYNGEE. V was trimmed by 0 bases and J by 5 bases, leaving 14 bases between them. The CDR3 is 15 residues long. CDR3 residues: CASSVDMGSMETQYF. DNA of the CDR3: TGTGCCAGCAGCGTAGACATGGGTAGCATGGAGACCCAGTACTTC.

This chain connects TRBV6-2 or TRBV6-3 to TRBJ2-5; 9 nucleotides align to TRBD1. This CDR3 is 16 amino acids long. Germline CDR1 MNHEY, CDR2 SVGEGT. V was clipped by 4 bases and J by 4 bases; unmatched bases: 10. CDR3 sequence (DNA): TGTGCCAGCAGTTTTACAGGGGGCTATGAGGCAGAGACCCAGTACTTC. This translates into CASSFTGGYEAETQYF.

V is TRBV6-2 or TRBV6-3 and J is TRBJ1-4; TRBD1 aligns across 7 bases. From germline, CDR1 is MNHEY and CDR2 SVGEGT. The CDR3 is 14 amino acids. After removal of 1 base from V and 8 bases from J, the junction contained 4 bases not matched to a gene. The CDR3 protein is CASSYWDSTEKLFF. CDR3 nucleotide sequence: TGTGCCAGCAGTTACTGGGACAGCACCGAAAAACTGTTTTTT.

This chain uses TRBV19 with TRBJ1-1; perhaps TRBD1 as D (5 bases). CDR1 is LNHDA, CDR2 SQIVND, per germline (reference sequence). The CDR3 has 14 residues. V was pared by 4 bases and J by 5 bases, with 14 bases between. The CDR3 loop reads CASSTPGGGTEAFF. The CDR3, as DNA: TGTGCCAGTAGTACCCCTGGTGGGGGGACTGAAGCTTTCTTT.

This chain uses TRBV10-3 with TRBJ1-2; D remains unclear. V was pared by 2 bases and J by 1 base, with 5 bases between. Germline assignment: CDR1 ENHRY and CDR2 SYGVKD. The CDR3 runs 13 residues. This chain's CDR3 is CAISEGLNYGYTF. DNA for the CDR3: TGTGCCATCAGTGAGGGCCTTAACTATGGCTACACCTTC.

This clone occurred once. The genes are TRBV6-6 and TRBJ2-5, with 7 bases that match TRBD2. Trimming at V came to 2 bases and at J to 1 base, leaving 1 base not matched to a gene. Per the germline V gene, CDR1 is MNHNY and CDR2 is SVGAGI (reference sequence). CDR3 length equals 14 residues. The CDR3 nucleotides are TGTGCCAGCAGTTACGGGGGGGGCCAAGAGACCCAGTACTTC. Residues: CASSYGGGQETQYF.